This TCR beta chain is drawn from a study of T-cell reconstitution after alpha-beta-depleted transplantation in children. Whole-study results and caveats: T cells produced anew were the main source of T-cell counts and diversity one year after transplant. As was reported, about two months after transplant, alpha-beta T cells came from several hundred expanded graft clones.

In regard to this clonotype: The antigen is not known.

The trim removed 1 base at V and 2 bases at J, leaving 7 bases unmatched. CDR1 is SGHAT and CDR2 is FQDESV in the germline V gene (reference sequence). The CDR3 covers 18 residues. Library preparation (for TCRbeta) was performed with unique molecular identifiers. In TCRdb, the PCR reads were re-called with MiXCR into one record per CDR3 protein. The sample shows about 200,000 distinct CDR3 sequences, 6.6% of them seen only once. The source material was PBMCs, sampled before TCRalphabeta/CD19-depleted stem cell transplant. The clonotype was recovered from a boy aged 2 to 9 with acute lymphoblastic leukemia, due to receive a stem cell transplant. This rearrangement joins TRBV11-1 to TRBJ2-1; 11 nucleotides line up with TRBD2. In DNA form, the CDR3 reads TGTGCCAGCAGCTTAGGCACTAGCGGGAGTTTGCCCTACAATGAGCAGTTCTTC. Translating it yields CASSLGTSGSLPYNEQFF.